This T cell receptor (beta chain) was sequenced for a study of Graves' ophthalmopathy and Graves' hyperthyroidism. Study context: Investigators collected peripheral blood at initial diagnosis, before any treatment was given. Study-level points and caveats: Blood also held most thyroid clonotypes expanded above 0.001 frequency.

A roughly 9.1 ml volume of fresh peripheral blood provided the PBMCs. The CDR3 covers 16 residues. Per the germline V gene, CDR1 is MNHEY and CDR2 is SVGAGI. Trimming shortened V by 2 bases and J by 2 bases, and 15 bases separated the two germline ends. This clonotype occurred many times. The antigen is undetermined. The authors amplified TCR beta CDR3 regions from RNA transcripts. First-round RT-PCR relied on HTBI primers, and a second-round multiplex PCR came next. MiXCR was run by TCRdb on the multiplex PCR reads, yielding one entry per CDR3 protein. The sample has hundreds of thousands of distinct CDR3 sequences, 20% to 25% seen once.

The material sequenced was peripheral blood. This chain links TRBV6-5 with TRBJ2-5; D unclear. This sequence originates from a woman under 30 with stable Graves' hyperthyroidism. Written as DNA, the CDR3 is TGTGCCAGCAGTTACCCAGGACGGTCAACACAAGAGACCCAGTACTTC. The encoded protein is CASSYPGRSTQETQYF.